This T cell receptor beta chain was identified in a study of blood T cell repertoires in COVID-19. The V gene's germline CDR1 is GTSNPN and CDR2 SVGIG (reference sequence). This CDR3 contains 12 residues. Trimming stripped 2 bases from V and 5 bases from J, with 9 bases between. In the source study's methods: Nucleated cell counts were estimated from reference gene primer amplification. Produced via immunoSEQ multiplex PCR; TCRdb's table is partial and in-frame only. The DNA gave D and trimming, while V, J and clone size come from that table. The top ten clones hold around 1.5% of a sample with 110,000 or so clones, 65% to 85% of them seen once.

This chain uses TRBV30 with TRBJ2-5; D not certain. The TCR originated in a man in his forties or fifties with acute or convalescent COVID-19. The sample was peripheral blood. The CDR3 DNA reads as TGTGCCTGGAGTACAAACGGGGAGACCCAGTACTTC. It is translated as CAWSTNGETQYF.